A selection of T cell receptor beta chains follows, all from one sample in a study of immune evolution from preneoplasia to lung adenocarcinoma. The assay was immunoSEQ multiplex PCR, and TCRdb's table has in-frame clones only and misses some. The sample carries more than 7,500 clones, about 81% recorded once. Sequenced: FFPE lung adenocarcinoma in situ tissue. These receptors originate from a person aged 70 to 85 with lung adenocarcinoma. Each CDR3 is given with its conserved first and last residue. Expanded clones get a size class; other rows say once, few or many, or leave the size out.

CDR3aa: CAWSVLGSNNQPQHF; j_gene: TRBJ1-5; abundance: .; v_gene: TRBV30
CDR3aa: CASSPPRGAFPGELFF; j_gene: TRBJ2-2; abundance: once; v_gene: TRBV14
CDR3aa: CASSLGTTYEQYF; j_gene: TRBJ2-7; abundance: once; v_gene: TRBV7-8
CDR3aa: CASSLGAGGTEAFF; j_gene: TRBJ1-1; abundance: .; v_gene: TRBV5-1
CDR3aa: CASSLLRSGTSGRHEQFF; j_gene: TRBJ2-1; abundance: .; v_gene: TRBV11-2
CDR3aa: CASSFELASTYEQYF; j_gene: TRBJ2-7; abundance: .; v_gene: TRBV27
CDR3aa: CAISKPTGYEQYF; j_gene: TRBJ2-7; abundance: .; v_gene: TRBV10-3
CDR3aa: CASSPWVGLTMNTGELFF; j_gene: TRBJ2-2; abundance: .; v_gene: TRBV28
CDR3aa: CAWSSGGPRQETQYF; j_gene: TRBJ2-5; abundance: .; v_gene: TRBV30
CDR3aa: CSVPRTGDEQYF; j_gene: TRBJ2-7; abundance: .; v_gene: TRBV29-1
CDR3aa: CASSSTSGSAGELFF; j_gene: TRBJ2-2; abundance: once; v_gene: TRBV7-7
CDR3aa: CASSVNNPGELFF; j_gene: TRBJ2-2; abundance: .; v_gene: TRBV10-1
CDR3aa: CASSKDSTNEQFF; j_gene: TRBJ2-1; abundance: .; v_gene: TRBV28
CDR3aa: CASSQTGTGSDTQYF; j_gene: TRBJ2-3; abundance: once; v_gene: TRBV4-2
CDR3aa: CASSSRYSTDTQYF; j_gene: TRBJ2-3; abundance: .; v_gene: TRBV19
CDR3aa: CAWSPRPGINQPQHF; j_gene: TRBJ1-5; abundance: .; v_gene: TRBV30
CDR3aa: CASSKRGGQGETQYF; j_gene: TRBJ2-5; abundance: .; v_gene: TRBV2
CDR3aa: CASSESGGAYEQYF; j_gene: TRBJ2-7; abundance: .; v_gene: TRBV10-2
CDR3aa: CASSLVQGGWTGELFF; j_gene: TRBJ2-2; abundance: few; v_gene: TRBV11-2
CDR3aa: CASSRDRWGEKLFF; j_gene: TRBJ1-4; abundance: .; v_gene: TRBV6-6
CDR3aa: CATSLQGDGELFF; j_gene: TRBJ2-2; abundance: large; v_gene: TRBV15
CDR3aa: CASLNSRTGVEAFF; j_gene: TRBJ1-1; abundance: .; v_gene: TRBV10-2
CDR3aa: CASSYRDPSNEQFF; j_gene: TRBJ2-1; abundance: .; v_gene: TRBV11-3
CDR3aa: CASSQDESEKLFF; j_gene: TRBJ1-4; abundance: .; v_gene: TRBV4-1
CDR3aa: CASSEAGTTDTQYF; j_gene: TRBJ2-3; abundance: .; v_gene: TRBV2